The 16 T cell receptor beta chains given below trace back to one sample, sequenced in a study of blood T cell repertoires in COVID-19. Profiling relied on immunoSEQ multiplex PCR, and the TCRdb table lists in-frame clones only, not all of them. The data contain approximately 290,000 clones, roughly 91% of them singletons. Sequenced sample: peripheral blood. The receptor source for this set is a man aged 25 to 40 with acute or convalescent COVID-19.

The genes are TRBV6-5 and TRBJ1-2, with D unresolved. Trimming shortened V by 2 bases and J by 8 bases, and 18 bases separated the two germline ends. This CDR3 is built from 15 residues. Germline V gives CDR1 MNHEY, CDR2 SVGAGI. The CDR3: CASSYTPRTGGGYTF. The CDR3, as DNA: TGTGCCAGCAGTTACACCCCGAGGACCGGAGGCGGCTACACCTTC.

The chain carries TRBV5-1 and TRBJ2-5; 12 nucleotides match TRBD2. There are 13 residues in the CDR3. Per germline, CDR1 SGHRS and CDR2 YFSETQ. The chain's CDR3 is CASSGGVEETQYF. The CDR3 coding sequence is TGCGCTTCTAGCGGGGGGGTTGAAGAGACCCAGTACTTC.

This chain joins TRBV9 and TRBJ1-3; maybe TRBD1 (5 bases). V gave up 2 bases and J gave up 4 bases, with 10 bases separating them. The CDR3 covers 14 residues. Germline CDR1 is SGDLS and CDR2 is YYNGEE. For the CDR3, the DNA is TGTGCCAGCAGCGTGGGGACTCGGGGAAACACCATATATTTT. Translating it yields CASSVGTRGNTIYF.

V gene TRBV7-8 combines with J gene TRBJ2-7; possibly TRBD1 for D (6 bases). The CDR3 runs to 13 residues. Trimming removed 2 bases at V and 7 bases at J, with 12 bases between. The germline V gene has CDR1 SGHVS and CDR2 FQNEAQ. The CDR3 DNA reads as TGTGCCAGCAGCTTACGAAACAGGGAAGAGCAGTACTTC. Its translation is CASSLRNREEQYF.

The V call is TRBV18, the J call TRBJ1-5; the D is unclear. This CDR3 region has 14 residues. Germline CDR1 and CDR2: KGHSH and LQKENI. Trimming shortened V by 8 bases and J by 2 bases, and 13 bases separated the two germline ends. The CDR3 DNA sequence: TGTGCCAGCAGCCCTCGCCCGGGCAATCAGCCCCAGCATTTT. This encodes CASSPRPGNQPQHF.

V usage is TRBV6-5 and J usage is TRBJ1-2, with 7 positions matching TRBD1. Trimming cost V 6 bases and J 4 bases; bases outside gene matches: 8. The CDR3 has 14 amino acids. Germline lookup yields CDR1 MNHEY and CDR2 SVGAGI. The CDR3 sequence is CASSLGQETYGYTF. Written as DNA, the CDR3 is TGTGCCAGCAGCCTAGGACAGGAGACCTATGGCTACACCTTC.

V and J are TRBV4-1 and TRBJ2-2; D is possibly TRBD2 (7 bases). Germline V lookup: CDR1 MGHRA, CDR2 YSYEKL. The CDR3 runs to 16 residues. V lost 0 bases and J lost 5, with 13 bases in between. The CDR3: CASSQDSGGGTGELFF. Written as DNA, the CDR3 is TGCGCCAGCAGCCAAGACTCGGGGGGCGGGACCGGGGAGCTGTTTTTT.

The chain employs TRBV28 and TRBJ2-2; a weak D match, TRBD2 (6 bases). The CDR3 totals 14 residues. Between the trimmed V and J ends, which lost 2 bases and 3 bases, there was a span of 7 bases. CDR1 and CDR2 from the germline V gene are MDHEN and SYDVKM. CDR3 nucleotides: TGTGCCAGCAGTTTAACGGGGGACACCGGGGAGCTGTTTTTT. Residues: CASSLTGDTGELFF.

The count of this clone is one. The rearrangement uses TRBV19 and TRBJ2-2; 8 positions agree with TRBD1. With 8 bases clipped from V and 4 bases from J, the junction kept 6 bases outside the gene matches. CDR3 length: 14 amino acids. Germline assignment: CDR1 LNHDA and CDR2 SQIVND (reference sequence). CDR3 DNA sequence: TGTGCCAGTTCCGGACAGGGCTTCACCGGGGAGCTGTTTTTT. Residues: CASSGQGFTGELFF.

CDR3 amino acids: CASSQDLASGYEQYF. In nucleotides, the CDR3 is TGTGCCAGCAGCCAAGATCTGGCTAGCGGCTACGAGCAGTACTTC. This chain joins TRBV4-2 and TRBJ2-7, with 7 bases fitting TRBD2. V was pared by 0 bases and J by 3 bases, with 5 bases of the junction left unmatched. CDR1 and CDR2 (germline): LGHNA, YNFKEQ. The CDR3 spans 15 residues.

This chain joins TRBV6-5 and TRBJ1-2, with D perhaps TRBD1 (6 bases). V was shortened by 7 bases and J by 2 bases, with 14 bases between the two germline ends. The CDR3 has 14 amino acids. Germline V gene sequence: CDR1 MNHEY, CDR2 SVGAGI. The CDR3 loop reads CASTKNQGNYGYTF. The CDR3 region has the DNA TGTGCCAGCACCAAGAATCAGGGGAACTATGGCTACACCTTC.

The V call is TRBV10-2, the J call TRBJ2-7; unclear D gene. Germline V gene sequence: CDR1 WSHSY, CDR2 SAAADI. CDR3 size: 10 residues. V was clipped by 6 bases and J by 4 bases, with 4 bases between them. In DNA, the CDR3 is TGCGCCAGCAGCGGGTACGAGCAGTACTTC. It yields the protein CASSGYEQYF.

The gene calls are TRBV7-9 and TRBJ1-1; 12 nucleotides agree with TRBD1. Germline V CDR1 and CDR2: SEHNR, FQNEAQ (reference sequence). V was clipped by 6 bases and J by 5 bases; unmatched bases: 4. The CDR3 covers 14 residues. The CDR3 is CASSPGQGATEAFF. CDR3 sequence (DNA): TGTGCCAGCAGTCCGGGACAGGGGGCGACTGAAGCTTTCTTT.

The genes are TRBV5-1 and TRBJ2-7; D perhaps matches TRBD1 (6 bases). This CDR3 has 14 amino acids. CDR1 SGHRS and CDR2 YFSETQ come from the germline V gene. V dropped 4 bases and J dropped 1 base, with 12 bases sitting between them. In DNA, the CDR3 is TGCGCCAGCAGCGAACAGGGACCATCCTACGAGCAGTACTTC. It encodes CASSEQGPSYEQYF.

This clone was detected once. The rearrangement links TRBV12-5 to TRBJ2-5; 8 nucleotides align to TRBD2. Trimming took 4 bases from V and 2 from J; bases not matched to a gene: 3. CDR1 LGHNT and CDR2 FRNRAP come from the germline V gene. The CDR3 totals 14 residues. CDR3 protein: CASGYSGGQETQYF. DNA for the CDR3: TGTGCTAGTGGTTACTCGGGGGGGCAAGAGACCCAGTACTTC.

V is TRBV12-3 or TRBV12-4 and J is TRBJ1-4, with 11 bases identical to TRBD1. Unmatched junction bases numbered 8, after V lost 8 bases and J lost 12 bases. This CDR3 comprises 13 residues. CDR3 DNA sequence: TGTGCCAGCCGACCGGGACAGGGGGGTCAACTGTTTTTT. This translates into CASRPGQGGQLFF.